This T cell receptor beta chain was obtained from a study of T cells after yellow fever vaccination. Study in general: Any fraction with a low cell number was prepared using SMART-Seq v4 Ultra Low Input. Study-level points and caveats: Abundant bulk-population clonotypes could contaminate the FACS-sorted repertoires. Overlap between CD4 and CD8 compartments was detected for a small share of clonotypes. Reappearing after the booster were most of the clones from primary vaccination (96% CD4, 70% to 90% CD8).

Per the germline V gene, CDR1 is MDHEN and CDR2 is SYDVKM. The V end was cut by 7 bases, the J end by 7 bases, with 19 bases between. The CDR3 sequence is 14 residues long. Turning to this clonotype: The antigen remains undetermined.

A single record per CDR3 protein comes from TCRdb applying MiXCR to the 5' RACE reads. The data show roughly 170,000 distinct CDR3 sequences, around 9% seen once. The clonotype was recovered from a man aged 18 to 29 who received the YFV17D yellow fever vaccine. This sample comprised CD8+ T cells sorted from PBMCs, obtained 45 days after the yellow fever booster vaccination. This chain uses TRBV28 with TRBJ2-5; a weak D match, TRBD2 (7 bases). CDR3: CASTSPGEGGTQYF. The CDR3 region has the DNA TGTGCCAGCACCTCGCCAGGGGAGGGAGGGACCCAGTACTTC.